Presented here are 4 T cell receptor beta chains from one specimen sequenced in a study of T cells after yellow fever vaccination. TCRdb independently ran MiXCR on the 5' RACE reads; one entry per CDR3 protein. The sample yields approximately 70,000 distinct CDR3 sequences, more than 6.5% seen once. Sequences were derived from CD8+ T cells sorted from PBMCs, sampled roughly seven weeks after the first yellow fever vaccination. These receptors were taken from a man younger than 35 who received the YFV17D yellow fever vaccine.

The chain recombines TRBV5-1 with TRBJ2-1, with D uncertain. Germline loops: CDR1 SGHRS, CDR2 YFSETQ. V was trimmed by 1 base and J by 6 bases, leaving 8 bases between them. The CDR3 loop spans 13 amino acids. CDR3 nucleotide sequence: TGCGCCAGCAGCTTGTGGGTCTCCAATGAGCAGTTCTTC. Its protein is CASSLWVSNEQFF.

This chain joins TRBV11-2 and TRBJ2-7; 10 bases line up with TRBD1. After removal of 5 bases from V and 3 bases from J, the junction contained 7 bases not matched to a gene. The CDR3 runs 15 residues. Germline CDR1 SGHAT, CDR2 FQNNGV. As DNA, the CDR3 is TGTGCCAGCAGCGGGACAGGGGCGTACCGCTACGAGCAGTACTTC. Residues: CASSGTGAYRYEQYF.

The table lists this clonotype with many counts. The chain links TRBV9 to TRBJ2-1; the match to TRBD1 covers 7 bases. The CDR3 has 15 residues. CDR1 is SGDLS and CDR2 is YYNGEE in the germline V gene. The J segment lost 5 bases and the V segment lost 3 bases, leaving 8 bases of the junction unmatched. The CDR3: CASSASGTVNNEQFF. The CDR3 bases are TGTGCCAGCAGCGCGTCGGGGACAGTTAACAATGAGCAGTTCTTC.

The table lists this clonotype with many counts. CDR3 bases: TGTGCCAGCAGCGACAGGGTCTACGAGCAGTACTTC. This codes for CASSDRVYEQYF. The chain links TRBV27 to TRBJ2-7; TRBD1 matches 7 bases. The junction had 2 bases not matched to a gene; V was cut back by 6 bases and J by 3 bases. Germline CDR1 MNHEY, CDR2 SMNVEV (reference sequence). The CDR3 contains 12 residues.